Presented here are 8 T cell receptor beta chains from one specimen sequenced in a study of Graves' ophthalmopathy and Graves' hyperthyroidism. RNA transcripts yielded amplified TCR beta CDR3 regions. HTBI-primed first-round RT-PCR preceded second-round multiplex PCR. MiXCR was run by TCRdb on the multiplex PCR reads, yielding one entry per CDR3 protein. Of 900,000 to 1,200,000 distinct CDR3 sequences listed, about 40% were seen once; the top ten hold 11%. Sequenced sample: peripheral blood or thyroid tissue (not recorded which). These TCRs come from an adult man with Graves' hyperthyroidism.

This clonotype was detected a few times. The rearrangement uses TRBV7-2 and TRBJ1-2; D perhaps matches TRBD1 (6 bases). The V end lost 2 bases, the J end lost 4 bases, and 20 bases lay between the germline ends. The CDR3 has 17 residues. Per the germline V gene, CDR1 is SGHTA and CDR2 is FQGNSA. The CDR3 DNA sequence: TGTGCCAGCAGCTTATTGGGGGCCAGGGTCGGCCTCTATGGCTACACCTTC. As protein: CASSLLGARVGLYGYTF.

DNA for the CDR3: TGTGCCAGCAGTTTATTTCCCGGCACGATCTATGGCTACACCTTC. It is translated as CASSLFPGTIYGYTF. This sequence joins TRBV6-5 and TRBJ1-2, with no clear D. With 4 bases removed from V and 4 bases from J, the gap between germline ends came to 16 bases. Per germline, CDR1 MNHEY and CDR2 SVGAGI. The CDR3 loop spans 15 amino acids.

This clonotype was detected many times. V is TRBV10-3 and J is TRBJ2-7; 7 bases agree with TRBD1. The CDR3 is 13 amino acids. The V segment lost 10 bases and the J segment 5 bases; nucleotides outside the gene matches: 11. Germline V gene sequence: CDR1 ENHRY, CDR2 SYGVKD. The CDR3 region is CATSGQALDEQYF. The CDR3 nucleotides are TGTGCCACCTCAGGACAGGCCCTCGACGAGCAGTACTTC.

The CDR3 loop is CSALAFQETQYF. The CDR3 DNA reads TGCAGTGCCTTAGCGTTTCAAGAGACCCAGTACTTC. The V and J genes are TRBV20-1 and TRBJ2-5, with a weak D call TRBD2 (5 bases). The germline V gene has CDR1 DFQATT and CDR2 SNEGSKA (reference sequence). V dropped 6 bases and J dropped 2 bases, with 10 bases sitting between them. The CDR3 runs to 12 residues.

Notes on this clonotype: This CDR3 is missing its conserved last phenylalanine or tryptophan, likely due to a read error. This chain joins TRBV19 and TRBJ1-5; D call uncertain. The CDR3 is 16 residues long. Trimming stripped 6 bases from V and 3 bases from J, with 18 bases between. CDR1 and CDR2 (germline): LNHDA, SQIVND (reference sequence). CDR3 residues: CASSVWVRRDNQPQHS. The CDR3 DNA reads as TGTGCCAGTAGCGTATGGGTACGCCGAGACAATCAGCCCCAGCATTCT.

The rearrangement links TRBV9 to TRBJ2-2, with D tentatively TRBD1 or TRBD2 (6 bases each). The CDR3 has 15 residues. Trimming removed 4 bases at V and 7 bases at J, with 17 bases between. Germline V gene sequence: CDR1 SGDLS, CDR2 YYNGEE. CDR3 sequence reads: CASSPHGGVGGELFF. The CDR3 nucleotides are TGTGCCAGCAGCCCCCACGGGGGCGTTGGCGGGGAGCTGTTTTTT. The whole variable domain, filled in from reference TRBV9 and TRBJ2-2, reads DSGVTQTPKHLITATGQRVTLRCSPRSGDLSVYWYQQSLDQGLQFLIQYYNGEERAKGNILERFSAQQFPDLHSELNLSSLELGDSALYFCASSPHGGVGGELFFGEGSRLTVL.

This clonotype was counted ten times or more. The V and J genes are TRBV29-1 and TRBJ2-5, with 9 positions matching TRBD2. This CDR3 is built from 14 residues. Trimming removed 2 bases from V and 2 bases from J; junction bases left unmatched: 3. Germline loops: CDR1 SQVTM, CDR2 ANQGSEA. CDR3 nucleotides: TGCAGCGTTGAAACTAGCGGGTCGCAAGAGACCCAGTACTTC. Amino acids: CSVETSGSQETQYF.

Many counts were recorded for this clonotype. The chain joins TRBV7-7 to TRBJ2-2; TRBD1 agrees at 11 bases. This CDR3 has 13 residues. CDR1 is SSHAT, CDR2 FNYEAQ, per germline (reference sequence). Trimming cost V 11 bases and J 9 bases; bases outside gene matches: 8. The CDR3, as DNA: TGTGCCGTTCCCGGGACAGGGGGTCGGGAGCTGTTTTTT. Translated, it gives CAVPGTGGRELFF.